This record concerns one T cell receptor beta chain sequence. Its antigen is unknown. No clone much larger than this one lies a single base away; base qualities are absent. TCRbeta CDR3 regions were amplified from genomic DNA by means of the immunoSEQ Assay, a bias-controlled multiplex PCR. On the authors' methods: The number of nucleated cells in each sample was estimated from the amplification of reference gene primers within the assay. To quantify the absolute abundance of each unique TCRbeta CDR3 rearrangement, sequence reads were collapsed and filtered. For each sample, productive Simpson clonality was calculated as the square root of Simpson's diversity index across productive rearrangements. TCRdb carries this immuneACCESS record with in-frame sequences only. Its versions omit some clonotypes, under half of them owing to an unresolved V gene in the studies checked, with the rest unexplained. Clone size and the V and J calls come from that table; the DNA yielded D and trimming. Here the sample has about 80,000 clones; 88% occur a single time. The leading ten clones occupy 6% to 7.5% of the sample.

The data belong to a study of blood T cell repertoires in COVID-19 (dated by TCRdb to 2020 to 2021). General notes on the study: Collaborator samples came from the United States, Italy and Spain and covered acute and convalescent phases of COVID-19. The material from the prospective study consisted of cDNA or gDNA derived from T cells, B-cell-depleted T cells, or PBMCs. The dataset comprised deeply sampled blood TCRbeta repertoires from subjects exposed to, actively infected with, or recovered from COVID-19. A freely available public database, intended as a resource for researchers studying the immune response to SARS-CoV-2, is where the repertoires were released. The samples were drawn from the first 160 participants of the ongoing ImmuneRACE study and from 1,254 subjects provided by 6 global collaborators. A de-identified subject ID, COVID-19 status, age in years and sex were almost always included in the sample metadata. Where available, HLA class I and class II types were taken from metadata supplied by the sample provider and were not determined by assay-based typing.

Each collaborating institution followed its own protocols to collect whole blood in K2EDTA tubes. For TCRbeta analysis, collaborator samples were shipped as frozen whole blood, as isolated PBMCs, or as DNA extracted from either sample type. General findings and caveats noted by the study authors: The amount of clinical and demographic metadata varied by source and participant and was provided uncurated.

Per the germline V gene, MGHDK is the CDR1 and SYGVNS is the CDR2. Measured from the cysteine to the phenylalanine, the CDR3 is 17 residues long. Kept here is only the CDR3 DNA, which spans 51 bases and is read in frame from base 1. A distance of 21 bases separates the germline ends of V and J, which lose 6 bases and 1 base respectively. Recombination joined TRBV25-1 with TRBJ1-2; there is no confident call for the D gene. This TCR was recovered from a woman older than 75 with acute or convalescent COVID-19. Sequenced input: peripheral blood. The CDR3 here reads CASRPDSGGSRNYGYTF. Here is the DNA: TGTGCCAGCAGACCTGATTCTGGAGGGTCCCGTAACTATGGCTACACCTTC.